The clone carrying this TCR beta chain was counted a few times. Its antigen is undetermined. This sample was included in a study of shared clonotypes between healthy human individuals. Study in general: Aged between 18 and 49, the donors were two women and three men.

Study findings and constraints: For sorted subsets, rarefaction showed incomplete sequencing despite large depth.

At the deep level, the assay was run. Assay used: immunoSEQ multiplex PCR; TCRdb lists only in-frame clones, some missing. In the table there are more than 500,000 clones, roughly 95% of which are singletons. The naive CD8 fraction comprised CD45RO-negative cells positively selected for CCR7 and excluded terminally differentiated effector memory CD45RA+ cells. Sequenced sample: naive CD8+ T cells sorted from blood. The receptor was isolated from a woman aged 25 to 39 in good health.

The CDR3: CASSRASGGELFF. CDR3 DNA: TGTGCCAGCAGCCGGGCCTCGGGCGGGGAGCTGTTTTTT. The chain uses TRBV27 and TRBJ2-2; D is unresolved. This CDR3 has 13 residues. Per the germline V gene, CDR1 is MNHEY and CDR2 is SMNVEV (reference sequence). Trimming removed 6 bases at V and 7 bases at J, with 12 bases between.